The 6 T cell receptor beta chains presented below share a single source sample, sequenced in a study of blood T cell repertoires in COVID-19. TCRdb's table, derived via immunoSEQ multiplex PCR, lists solely in-frame clones and lacks some. The data show under 300,000 clones, with about four fifths seen just once and over 1.3% held by the top ten. The source material was peripheral blood. The receptors derive from a human donor with COVID-19, enrolled during active disease. The donor label of this sample is uncertain.

This clone is a singleton in its sample. The gene calls are TRBV11-3 and TRBJ2-2; perhaps TRBD2 as D (5 bases). The CDR3 has 15 residues. V lost 5 bases, J lost 1 base, and 11 bases lay in between. CDR1 SGHNT and CDR2 YENEEA come from the germline V gene. Here the CDR3 reads CASSPSRGNTGELFF. Here the CDR3 DNA reads TGTGCCAGCAGCCCAAGCCGGGGGAACACCGGGGAGCTGTTTTTT.

V is TRBV28 and J is TRBJ2-7; 8 bases are a match to TRBD1. Germline CDR1 is MDHEN and CDR2 is SYDVKM. J gave up 3 bases and V 6 bases, and 10 bases lay outside the gene matches. The CDR3 is 15 residues long. CDR3 sequence (DNA): TGTGCCAGCAGGATTGGGGGGACAGGCCACTACGAGCAGTACTTC. Its protein is CASRIGGTGHYEQYF.

Only a few counts were recorded for this clone. The chain is built from TRBV9 and TRBJ1-3; the match to TRBD1 covers 9 bases. The CDR3 is 16 residues long. From germline, CDR1 is SGDLS and CDR2 YYNGEE. With V trimmed by 0 bases and J by 4 bases, 5 bases remained unmatched. The DNA for the CDR3 is TGTGCCAGCAGCGTAGGAGGGACAGGGTGGGGAAACACCATATATTTT. Translating it yields CASSVGGTGWGNTIYF.

The rearrangement uses TRBV5-1 and TRBJ2-7; 9 bases are a match to TRBD1. Germline CDR1 is SGHRS and CDR2 is YFSETQ. The CDR3 loop spans 16 amino acids. J lost 6 bases, V lost 4 bases, and 14 bases had no gene match. CDR3 DNA: TGCGCCAGCAGCACGTCGGGACAGGGATCATCCATCGAGCAGTACTTC. Translation: CASSTSGQGSSIEQYF. The whole variable domain, filled in from reference TRBV5-1 and TRBJ2-7, reads KAGVTQTPRYLIKTRGQQVTLSCSPISGHRSVSWYQQTPGQGLQFLFEYFSETQRNKGNFPGRFSGRQFSNSRSEMNVSTLELGDSALYLCASSTSGQGSSIEQYFGPGTRLTVT.

This clone occurred a few times. The genes are TRBV9 and TRBJ2-6, with unresolved D. The CDR3 length is 15 residues. CDR1 SGDLS and CDR2 YYNGEE come from the germline V gene. The V and J ends lost 4 bases and 2 bases respectively, with 10 bases between them. CDR3 in DNA: TGTGCCAGCAGCCCTTCAGAGGCTGGGGCCAACGTCCTGACTTTC. It yields the protein CASSPSEAGANVLTF.

The chain is built from TRBV6-5 and TRBJ1-5, with D possibly being TRBD1 (5 bases). V was trimmed by 4 bases and J by 6 bases, leaving 13 bases between them. The CDR3 totals 14 residues. The germline gives CDR1 MNHEY, CDR2 SVGAGI. CDR3 in amino acids: CASSSGLPGQPQHF. The CDR3 DNA reads as TGTGCCAGCAGTTCAGGGCTCCCCGGTCAGCCCCAGCATTTT.